Below are 22 T cell receptor beta chains sequenced from a single sample in a study of T-cell memory formation after mild COVID-19. TCRdb processed the 5' RACE reads anew with MiXCR; each CDR3 protein has one entry. The sample has fewer than 250,000 distinct CDR3 sequences, about 10% seen once; the top ten hold 2.5% to 3.5%. Sample: PBMCs or a T cell subset sorted from them (not recorded which). All receptors derive from a man in his late teens or twenties who had mild COVID-19 (a few samples of this study predate the infection). Cell type and time point are not known.

This clonotype was seen ten or more times. The J gene is TRBJ1-1, the V gene TRBV12-3 or TRBV12-4, with D perhaps TRBD1 (5 bases). Deletions cut 2 bases from V and 1 base from J, with 11 bases between. The CDR3 length is 15 residues. CDR3 residues: CASSLLGTENTEAFF. In DNA, the CDR3 is TGTGCCAGCAGTTTACTGGGGACGGAGAACACTGAAGCTTTCTTT.

V usage is TRBV11-2 and J usage is TRBJ2-3; 9 bases match TRBD1. CDR1 and CDR2 (germline): SGHAT, FQNNGV. This CDR3 is 17 amino acids long. With 5 bases clipped from V and 0 bases from J, the junction kept 9 bases outside the gene matches. CDR3 in amino acids: CASSPRTGAASTDTQYF. The CDR3 bases are TGTGCCAGCAGCCCCCGGACAGGGGCGGCTAGCACAGATACGCAGTATTTT.

This clonotype was seen only a few times. V and J are TRBV27 and TRBJ1-6; D is possibly TRBD1 (6 bases). The ends were cut back, 7 bases at V and 7 bases at J, with 17 bases in the middle. This CDR3 is built from 15 residues. The germline V gene encodes CDR1 MNHEY and CDR2 SMNVEV (reference sequence). CDR3 nucleotide sequence: TGTGCCAGCACTCCAGGGGCGCTCGGGAATTCACCCCTCCACTTT. It is translated as CASTPGALGNSPLHF.

Turning to this clonotype: A much larger clone lies one base from this, so it may be a read error. The V and J genes are TRBV5-1 and TRBJ2-2; D remains ambiguous. V was trimmed by 0 bases and J by 4 bases, leaving 4 bases between them. The CDR3 consists of 13 residues. In germline, CDR1 is SGHRS, CDR2 YFSETQ. The CDR3 sequence is CASSLERTGELFF. The DNA for the CDR3 is TGCGCCAGCAGCTTGGAGCGCACCGGGGAGCTGTTTTTT.

The chain employs TRBV6-2 or TRBV6-3 and TRBJ1-5; 10 positions agree with TRBD1. With V trimmed by 5 bases and J by 2 bases, 6 bases remained unmatched. CDR1 is MNHEY, CDR2 SVGEGT, per germline. The CDR3 totals 16 residues. The CDR3 DNA is TGTGCCAGCAGTCGGGGGACAGGGGCTGGCAATCAGCCCCAGCATTTT. It codes for CASSRGTGAGNQPQHF.

This clonotype was detected a few times. The J gene is TRBJ2-2, the V gene TRBV7-3; 8 bases align to TRBD1. V trimming: 2 bases; J trimming: 4 bases; junction bases outside the gene matches: 21. Germline V gives CDR1 SGHTA, CDR2 FQGTGA. CDR3 length: 21 residues. As DNA, the CDR3 is TGTGCCAGCAGCTTATACCCCCAGGGGACAGGTATTAGAGGTGGCACCGGGGAGCTGTTTTTT. It is translated as CASSLYPQGTGIRGGTGELFF.

This chain connects TRBV7-2 to TRBJ2-5; 15 bases fit TRBD2. Trimming removed 6 bases from V and 5 bases from J; junction bases left unmatched: 13. CDR3 length: 18 amino acids. The germline V gene encodes CDR1 SGHTA and CDR2 FQGNSA. The CDR3 protein is CASSPGTSGGWRQETQYF. The CDR3, as DNA: TGTGCCAGCAGTCCCGGGACTAGCGGGGGGTGGCGCCAGGAGACCCAGTACTTC.

Many counts were recorded for this clonotype. This chain connects TRBV12-3 or TRBV12-4 to TRBJ1-5, with unresolved D. CDR3 length: 16 residues. The ends were cut back, 6 bases at V and 0 bases at J, with 15 bases in the middle. The CDR3 sequence is CASRVEGPYSNQPQHF. The CDR3 nucleotides are TGTGCCAGCAGGGTTGAAGGACCTTATAGCAATCAGCCCCAGCATTTT.

Many counts were recorded for this clonotype. This chain joins TRBV3-1 and TRBJ2-5; possible D gene TRBD1, 6 bases. There are 15 residues in the CDR3. Germline assignment: CDR1 LGHDT and CDR2 YNNKEL (reference sequence). V was pared by 2 bases and J by 1 base, with 11 bases between. The CDR3 DNA is TGTGCCAGCAGCCAATTCCAGGGGCCCCAAGAGACCCAGTACTTC. Encoded protein: CASSQFQGPQETQYF.

The table lists this clonotype with many counts. The CDR3, as DNA: TGCGCCAGCAGCTTGGGACTAGCGGTGTACCAAGAGACCCAGTACTTC. Residues: CASSLGLAVYQETQYF. V usage is TRBV5-1 and J usage is TRBJ2-5; 9 bases line up with TRBD2. The length of the CDR3 is 16 residues. Germline lookup yields CDR1 SGHRS and CDR2 YFSETQ. V shed 0 bases, J shed 0 bases, and the junction held 3 bases outside the gene matches.

This clonotype was detected a few times. The genes are TRBV27 and TRBJ1-2; TRBD1 is a possible D gene (6 bases). The CDR3 has 15 residues. The germline V and J ends were trimmed by 5 bases and 2 bases, with 15 bases remaining between them. Germline lookup yields CDR1 MNHEY and CDR2 SMNVEV (reference sequence). CDR3 residues: CASSPSRTANYGYTF. The CDR3 DNA follows: TGTGCCAGCAGTCCTAGCCGGACAGCAAACTATGGCTACACCTTC.

There are a few counts of this clonotype. The CDR3 is CASSLTGTVVTEAFF. The CDR3, as DNA: TGCGCCAGCAGCTTGACCGGGACAGTGGTCACTGAAGCTTTCTTT. The chain employs TRBV5-1 and TRBJ1-1, with 7 positions matching TRBD1. Trimming at V came to 1 base and at J to 4 bases, leaving 7 bases not matched to a gene. This CDR3 is built from 15 residues. Germline V gene lookup returns CDR1 SGHRS and CDR2 YFSETQ.

This clonotype was detected a few times. The rearrangement joins TRBV4-3 to TRBJ2-7; 8 nucleotides align to TRBD2. Germline CDR1 and CDR2: LGHNA and YSLEER. The CDR3 length is 17 residues. V shed 0 bases and J 4 bases; nucleotides not matched to a gene: 11. The chain's CDR3 is CASSQDWGSGAKYEQYF. For the CDR3, the DNA is TGCGCCAGCAGCCAAGATTGGGGTAGCGGGGCGAAATACGAGCAGTACTTC.

This clonotype was counted ten times or more. This sequence joins TRBV5-1 and TRBJ2-3, with 8 positions matching TRBD2. CDR3 size: 14 residues. Germline assignment: CDR1 SGHRS and CDR2 YFSETQ. The V segment lost 6 bases and the J segment 1 base; nucleotides outside the gene matches: 4. The chain's CDR3 is CASTRGGGTDTQYF. As DNA, the CDR3 is TGCGCCAGCACCCGGGGGGGTGGCACAGATACGCAGTATTTT.

The V gene is TRBV12-2, the J gene TRBJ1-1. TRBV12-2 is shown as a pseudogene. The CDR3 loop spans 11 amino acids. The CDR3 here is CASRHNTEAFF. The DNA for the CDR3 is TGTGCAAGTCGCCACAACACTGAAGCTTTCTTT.

The rearrangement joins TRBV5-4 to TRBJ2-2; no reliable D call. Per germline, CDR1 SGHNT and CDR2 YYREEE (reference sequence). The CDR3 spans 14 residues. V was cut by 5 bases and J by 1 base, with 9 bases left in between. The CDR3 spells CASRYDQNTGELFF. The CDR3, as DNA: TGTGCCAGCAGATACGACCAGAACACCGGGGAGCTGTTTTTT.

This clonotype was recorded many times. CDR3 in amino acids: CASSRSKADTQYF. The DNA of the CDR3 is TGTGCCAGCAGCCGAAGTAAGGCAGATACGCAGTATTTT. V is TRBV7-2 and J is TRBJ2-3; no reliable D call. Trimming left V 5 bases short and J 4 bases short, with 10 bases between. This CDR3 has 13 residues. CDR1 is SGHTA and CDR2 is FQGNSA in the germline V gene.

This clonotype was recorded a few times. The gene calls are TRBV6-2 or TRBV6-3 and TRBJ1-1, with D maybe TRBD1 (6 bases). The CDR3 runs 13 residues. Germline values: CDR1 MNHEY, CDR2 SVGEGT. V lost 6 bases, J lost 7 bases, and 15 bases lay in between. The CDR3 loop reads CASSIRGRDEAFF. CDR3 sequence (DNA): TGTGCCAGCAGCATCAGGGGCAGAGATGAAGCTTTCTTT.

The rearrangement uses TRBV12-3 or TRBV12-4 and TRBJ2-1; 8 bases are shared with TRBD1. CDR3 size: 12 residues. With 6 bases clipped from V and 9 bases from J, the junction kept 4 bases outside the gene matches. CDR3 bases: TGTGCCAGCAGCAGGACAGGGATTGAGCAGTTCTTC. Protein sequence: CASSRTGIEQFF.

Only a few counts were recorded for this clonotype. This chain connects TRBV5-1 to TRBJ2-7, with D perhaps matching TRBD1 (7 bases). The germline V and J ends were trimmed by 3 bases and 7 bases, with 17 bases remaining between them. Per germline, CDR1 SGHRS and CDR2 YFSETQ. The CDR3 loop spans 14 amino acids. DNA of the CDR3: TGCGCCAGCAGCTGGGCTGACAGGGCGGGAGAGCAGTACGTC. Translated, it gives CASSWADRAGEQYV.

This clonotype occurred a few times. The chain uses TRBV29-1 and TRBJ1-1; maybe TRBD1 (5 bases). The CDR3 contains 13 residues. V lost 7 bases and J 1 base, leaving 13 bases between the germline ends. Per the germline V gene, CDR1 is SQVTM and CDR2 is ANQGSEA. CDR3 nucleotide sequence: TGCAGCGCAGAGACTCAGGGGAACACTGAAGCTTTCTTT. This encodes CSAETQGNTEAFF.

This chain uses TRBV5-1 with TRBJ1-6; D ambiguous. The CDR3 runs to 14 residues. Looked up from germline, CDR1 is SGHRS and CDR2 is YFSETQ. The germline V and J ends were trimmed by 7 bases and 7 bases, with 15 bases remaining between them. The CDR3 loop reads CASGRSGENSPLHF. CDR3 coding DNA: TGCGCCAGCGGGCGGTCTGGGGAGAATTCACCCCTCCACTTT.